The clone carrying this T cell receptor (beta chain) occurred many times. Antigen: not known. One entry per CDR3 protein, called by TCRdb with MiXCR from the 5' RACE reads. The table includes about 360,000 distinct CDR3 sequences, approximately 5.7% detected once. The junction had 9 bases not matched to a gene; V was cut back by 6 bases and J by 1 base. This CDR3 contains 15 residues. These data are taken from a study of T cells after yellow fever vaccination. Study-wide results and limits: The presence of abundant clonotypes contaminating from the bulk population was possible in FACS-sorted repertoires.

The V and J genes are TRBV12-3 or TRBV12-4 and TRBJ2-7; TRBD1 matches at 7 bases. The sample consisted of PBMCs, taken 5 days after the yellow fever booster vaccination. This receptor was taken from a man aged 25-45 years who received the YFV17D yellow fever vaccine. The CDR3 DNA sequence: TGTGCCAGCAGCAATCTTCAACAGGGGTCCTACGAGCAGTACTTC. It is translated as CASSNLQQGSYEQYF.